The 30 T cell receptor beta chains below all came from one sample that was sequenced in a study of OX40 agonist ivuxolimab in advanced cancers. Measured with immunoSEQ multiplex PCR; TCRdb has only the in-frame clones, and not every one. The sample contains more than 70,000 clones, 92% of which appear only once. The specimen comprised CD4+ or CD8+ T cells sorted from blood, sampled in a trial of the OX40 agonist ivuxolimab. These receptors came from an adult with an advanced solid tumor such as melanoma, head and neck, liver or kidney cancer.

This chain links TRBV18 with TRBJ1-2; D gene uncertain. The CDR3 has 16 residues. The germline gives CDR1 KGHSH, CDR2 LQKENI. V dropped 2 bases and J dropped 0 bases, with 13 bases sitting between them. CDR3 protein: CASSPGSGGANYGYTF. CDR3 DNA: TGTGCCAGCTCACCAGGGTCCGGTGGGGCTAACTATGGCTACACCTTC.

V usage is TRBV15 and J usage is TRBJ1-2, with no clear D. Germline lookup yields CDR1 LNHNV and CDR2 YYDKDF (reference sequence). The CDR3 spans 14 residues. Trimming stripped 4 bases from V and 1 base from J, with 10 bases between. The CDR3 DNA reads as TGTGCCACCAGCAAGGCAGCGTTTAACTATGGCTACACCTTC. The encoded protein is CATSKAAFNYGYTF.

The J gene is TRBJ1-6, the V gene TRBV18; TRBD1 agrees at 10 bases. V was pared by 5 bases and J by 10 bases, with 11 bases of the junction left unmatched. CDR3 size: 16 residues. Per the germline V gene, CDR1 is KGHSH and CDR2 is LQKENI. Here the CDR3 DNA reads TGTGCCAGCTCAATATCAACCGGGACAGGGGAATCACCCCTCCACTTT. This translates into CASSISTGTGESPLHF.

CDR3 coding DNA: TGTGCCAGCAGCTTAAATCTCGCCTACGAGCAGTACTTC. Amino acid sequence: CASSLNLAYEQYF. The chain uses TRBV5-4 and TRBJ2-7; D not certain. Per germline, CDR1 SGHNT and CDR2 YYREEE (reference sequence). This CDR3 region has 13 residues. V was pared by 2 bases and J by 2 bases, with 8 bases between.

The chain employs TRBV6-5 and TRBJ1-1, with D perhaps matching TRBD1 (5 bases). This CDR3 has 13 residues. The V gene's germline CDR1 is MNHEY and CDR2 SVGAGI. With 2 bases removed from V and 1 base from J, the gap between germline ends came to 5 bases. The CDR3 bases are TGTGCCAGCAGTTACCAGGGGAACACTGAAGCTTTCTTT. Translation gives CASSYQGNTEAFF.

The CDR3 region is CASSALTSGTLEFF. The CDR3 bases are TGTGCCAGCAGCGCATTAACATCCGGGACACTGGAGTTCTTC. The chain joins TRBV5-4 to TRBJ2-1; perhaps TRBD1 as D (6 bases). The V end lost 4 bases, the J end lost 14 bases, and 22 bases lay between the germline ends. This CDR3 is built from 14 residues. The germline CDR1 and CDR2 sequences are SGHNT and YYREEE (reference sequence).

The chain joins TRBV18 to TRBJ2-5, with a weak D call TRBD1 (6 bases). The V gene's germline CDR1 is KGHSH and CDR2 LQKENI. Trimming cost V 4 bases and J 2 bases, with 14 bases left between them. This CDR3 region has 15 residues. In DNA, the CDR3 is TGTGCCAGCTCACAACAAACAGGGTTACAAGAGACCCAGTACTTC. Translation: CASSQQTGLQETQYF.

This chain uses TRBV6-5 with TRBJ2-1; D might be TRBD1 or TRBD2, each matching 5 bases. There are 14 residues in the CDR3. Deletions cut 6 bases from V and 11 bases from J, with 20 bases between. CDR1 is MNHEY and CDR2 is SVGAGI in the germline V gene. The CDR3 is CASSPGLAPMKQFF. In nucleotides, the CDR3 is TGTGCCAGCAGCCCGGGGCTAGCCCCAATGAAGCAGTTCTTC.

J is TRBJ2-1 and V is TRBV20-1, with 7 nucleotides matching TRBD2. Germline CDR1 reads DFQATT; CDR2 reads SNEGSKA (reference sequence). CDR3 size: 11 residues. The CDR3 nucleotides are TGCGTCGGGACTAAAAACAATGAGCAGTTCTTC. Its protein product is CVGTKNNEQFF.

This chain connects TRBV23-1 to TRBJ2-4, with TRBD2 matching over 8 bases. TRBV23-1 has ORF status, its function being uncertain. The CDR3 is made up of 15 amino acids. The V segment lost 0 bases and the J segment 4 bases; nucleotides outside the gene matches: 2. The CDR3 loop reads CASSQSAGAKNIQYF. The CDR3 bases are TGCGCCAGCAGTCAATCAGCGGGAGCTAAAAACATTCAGTACTTC.

The chain carries TRBV5-8 and TRBJ2-2; D is unresolved. Trimming shortened V by 5 bases and J by 3 bases, and 8 bases separated the two germline ends. The CDR3 is 13 amino acids. From germline, CDR1 is SGHTS and CDR2 YDEGEE. The CDR3 coding sequence is TGTGCCAGCAGGCGCGGTCACACCGGGGAGCTGTTTTTT. Amino acids: CASRRGHTGELFF.

The chain uses TRBV5-1 and TRBJ2-3; 7 positions match TRBD2. With V trimmed by 4 bases and J by 4 bases, 6 bases remained unmatched. The CDR3 totals 14 residues. CDR1 is SGHRS, CDR2 YFSETQ, per germline. The CDR3 coding sequence is TGCGCCAGCAGCCCCGGGGAGGGGTCAGATACGCAGTATTTT. It translates to CASSPGEGSDTQYF. The whole variable domain, filled in from reference TRBV5-1 and TRBJ2-3, reads KAGVTQTPRYLIKTRGQQVTLSCSPISGHRSVSWYQQTPGQGLQFLFEYFSETQRNKGNFPGRFSGRQFSNSRSEMNVSTLELGDSALYLCASSPGEGSDTQYFGPGTRLTVL.

V is TRBV11-2 and J is TRBJ2-3; TRBD2 is a possible D gene (6 bases). V dropped 4 bases and J dropped 6 bases, with 14 bases sitting between them. The CDR3 spans 14 residues. From germline, CDR1 is SGHAT and CDR2 FQNNGV. The CDR3: CASSSWGVGDTQYF. CDR3 sequence (DNA): TGTGCCAGCAGCTCCTGGGGGGTTGGGGATACGCAGTATTTT.

The V gene is TRBV27, the J gene TRBJ2-3, with TRBD2 matching 7 bases. With 3 bases clipped from V and 2 bases from J, the junction kept 5 bases outside the gene matches. The CDR3 covers 15 residues. Germline V gene sequence: CDR1 MNHEY, CDR2 SMNVEV (reference sequence). The CDR3 sequence: CASSFGGTPTDTQYF. The CDR3 DNA follows: TGTGCCAGCAGTTTCGGGGGGACCCCCACAGATACGCAGTATTTT.

This chain's CDR3 is CASSLPSTGTGDPYEQYF. The CDR3 DNA is TGTGCCAGCAGTCTACCCTCCACCGGGACAGGGGATCCCTACGAGCAGTACTTC. This rearrangement joins TRBV28 to TRBJ2-7, with TRBD1 matching 10 bases. V lost 5 bases, J lost 2 bases, and 15 bases stayed unmatched. The CDR3 is 18 amino acids. In germline, CDR1 is MDHEN, CDR2 SYDVKM. Full variable domain (rest looked up from reference TRBV28 and TRBJ2-7): DVKVTQSSRYLVKRTGEKVFLECVQDMDHENMFWYRQDPGLGLRLIYFSYDVKMKEKGDIPEGYSVSREKKERFSLILESASTNQTSMYLCASSLPSTGTGDPYEQYFGPGTRLTVT.

This clone was recorded only once. The genes are TRBV7-2 and TRBJ2-7; 13 positions match TRBD2. Unmatched junction bases numbered 3, after V lost 5 bases and J lost 2 bases. CDR1 and CDR2 from the germline V gene are SGHTA and FQGNSA. The CDR3 runs 15 residues. CDR3 loop: CASSLTSGGAYEQYF. DNA for the CDR3: TGTGCCAGCAGCCTTACTAGCGGGGGGGCCTACGAGCAGTACTTC.

The rearrangement joins TRBV9 to TRBJ2-3; D ambiguous. The germline gives CDR1 SGDLS, CDR2 YYNGEE. V was shortened by 0 bases and J by 0 bases, with 11 bases between the two germline ends. CDR3 length: 16 residues. CDR3 DNA: TGTGCCAGCAGCGTAGCGCCGGGCAGAAGCACAGATACGCAGTATTTT. Its protein product is CASSVAPGRSTDTQYF.

The chain has TRBV19 and TRBJ2-5, with 8 bases identical to TRBD1. Germline-derived CDR1 and CDR2 are LNHDA and SQIVND (reference sequence). There are 16 residues in the CDR3. V lost 6 bases and J lost 3; bases outside the gene matches: 12. The CDR3 nucleotides read TGTGCCAGTAGCCCTTGGACAGGGTGGGAAAAAGAGACCCAGTACTTC. This gives the protein CASSPWTGWEKETQYF.

This clone has only one observation. The V gene is TRBV18, the J gene TRBJ1-1; D remains ambiguous. Trimming cost V 0 bases and J 2 bases, with 10 bases left between them. Germline CDR1 KGHSH, CDR2 LQKENI. The CDR3 is 15 amino acids. The CDR3 DNA is TGTGCCAGCTCACCACCGGGCAGGCCAAACACTGAAGCTTTCTTT. This translates into CASSPPGRPNTEAFF.

CDR3 sequence reads: CASSGGQFSGNTIYF. The CDR3 DNA reads as TGTGCCAGCAGCGGGGGACAGTTCTCTGGAAACACCATATATTTT. The chain employs TRBV5-5 and TRBJ1-3, with 7 positions matching TRBD1. The V gene end was trimmed by 4 bases and the J gene end by 0 bases; junction bases not matched to a gene: 4. CDR1 and CDR2 from the germline V gene are SGHKS and YYEKEE (reference sequence). CDR3 length: 15 residues.

The chain combines TRBV6-1 with TRBJ1-2; D possibly corresponds to TRBD1 (6 bases). The CDR3 spans 15 residues. Trimming took off 3 bases at V and 0 bases at J, with 11 bases between the two ends. Germline V CDR1 and CDR2: MNHNS, SASEGT. CDR3 coding DNA: TGTGCCAGCAGTGAGGGGGCGGTAGCTAACTATGGCTACACCTTC. Its protein product is CASSEGAVANYGYTF.

The CDR3 loop is CASSVDGGEDTQYF. The CDR3 bases are TGTGCCAGCAGTGTCGATGGGGGTGAAGATACGCAGTATTTT. The chain couples TRBV6-1 to TRBJ2-3; D could derive from TRBD1 or TRBD2 (5 bases each). CDR1 is MNHNS and CDR2 is SASEGT in the germline V gene. The CDR3 is 14 amino acids. Trimming left V 4 bases short and J 5 bases short, with 13 bases between.

The rearrangement links TRBV30 to TRBJ1-6; a possible D gene is TRBD1 (6 bases). The V end lost 8 bases, the J end lost 6 bases, and 14 bases lay between the germline ends. Germline-derived CDR1 and CDR2 are GTSNPN and SVGIG (reference sequence). The CDR3 has 13 residues. The CDR3 DNA is TGTGCCAGCGCTTTAGGGGGTAATTCACCCCTCCACTTT. Protein: CASALGGNSPLHF.

The rearrangement links TRBV19 to TRBJ2-3; tentatively, D is TRBD1 (5 bases). The germline V and J ends were trimmed by 3 bases and 4 bases, with 11 bases remaining between them. This CDR3 is 14 amino acids long. Germline V gives CDR1 LNHDA, CDR2 SQIVND (reference sequence). The CDR3 DNA follows: TGTGCCAGTAGTATGGCAGGGTTCTCAGATACGCAGTATTTT. Its translation: CASSMAGFSDTQYF.

The J gene is TRBJ2-5, the V gene TRBV6-1, with a tentative D call TRBD2 (6 bases). This CDR3 has 13 residues. Germline values: CDR1 MNHNS, CDR2 SASEGT. Trimming shortened V by 4 bases and J by 6 bases, and 12 bases separated the two germline ends. CDR3 loop: CASSVPGLKTQYF. CDR3 coding DNA: TGTGCCAGCAGTGTCCCGGGACTGAAGACCCAGTACTTC.

This sequence joins TRBV5-5 and TRBJ2-5; D could derive from TRBD1 or TRBD2 (5 bases each). The CDR3 contains 15 residues. V lost 2 bases to trimming and J lost 5 bases, with 16 bases between them. Germline assignment: CDR1 SGHKS and CDR2 YYEKEE (reference sequence). CDR3 bases: TGTGCCAGCAGCTTTAGTATCGGGAACAGGGAGACCCAGTACTTC. This gives the protein CASSFSIGNRETQYF.

V gene TRBV18 combines with J gene TRBJ1-2; 9 bases match TRBD1. The ends lost 3 bases at V and 3 bases at J; junction bases unmatched: 2. The CDR3 is 14 residues long. From germline, CDR1 is KGHSH and CDR2 LQKENI. The CDR3 reads CASSPGQGHYGYTF. The CDR3 DNA reads as TGTGCCAGCTCACCGGGACAGGGTCACTATGGCTACACCTTC.

The chain links TRBV7-2 to TRBJ1-4; unclear D gene. Germline CDR1 and CDR2: SGHTA and FQGNSA. This CDR3 region has 12 residues. With 0 bases removed from V and 9 bases from J, the gap between germline ends came to 5 bases. CDR3 bases: TGTGCCAGCAGCTTAGCCCACAAAAAACTGTTTTTT. This sequence encodes CASSLAHKKLFF.

V usage is TRBV19 and J usage is TRBJ1-5; possible D gene TRBD1, 6 bases. Trimming removed 3 bases at V and 11 bases at J, with 17 bases between. Germline V gene sequence: CDR1 LNHDA, CDR2 SQIVND (reference sequence). CDR3 length: 14 amino acids. CDR3 nucleotides: TGTGCCAGTAGTATGAGGCGGGGGCCCATAGCCCAGCATTTT. Amino acid sequence: CASSMRRGPIAQHF.

The chain combines TRBV18 with TRBJ2-7, with TRBD1 identical over 11 bases. This CDR3 is 16 amino acids long. The J segment lost 0 bases and the V segment lost 3 bases, leaving 4 bases of the junction unmatched. In germline, CDR1 is KGHSH, CDR2 LQKENI. CDR3 in DNA: TGTGCCAGCTCACCCAATGGACAGGGGGCCTCCTACGAGCAGTACTTC. Protein product: CASSPNGQGASYEQYF.